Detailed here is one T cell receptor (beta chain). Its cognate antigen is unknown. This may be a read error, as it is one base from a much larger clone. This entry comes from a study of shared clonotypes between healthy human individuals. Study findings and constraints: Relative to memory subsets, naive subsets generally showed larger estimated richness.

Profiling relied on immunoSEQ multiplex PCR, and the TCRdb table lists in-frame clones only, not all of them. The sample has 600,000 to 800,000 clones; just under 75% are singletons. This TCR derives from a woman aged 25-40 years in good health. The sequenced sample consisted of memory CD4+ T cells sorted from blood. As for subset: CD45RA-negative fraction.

CDR3: CAWRTRTNNEQFF. CDR3 sequence (DNA): TGTGCCTGGAGAACCAGGACTAACAATGAGCAGTTCTTC. V gene TRBV30 combines with J gene TRBJ2-1, with D maybe TRBD2 (6 bases). V was cut by 3 bases and J by 5 bases, with 11 bases left in between. Germline lookup yields CDR1 GTSNPN and CDR2 SVGIG (reference sequence). CDR3 size: 13 residues.